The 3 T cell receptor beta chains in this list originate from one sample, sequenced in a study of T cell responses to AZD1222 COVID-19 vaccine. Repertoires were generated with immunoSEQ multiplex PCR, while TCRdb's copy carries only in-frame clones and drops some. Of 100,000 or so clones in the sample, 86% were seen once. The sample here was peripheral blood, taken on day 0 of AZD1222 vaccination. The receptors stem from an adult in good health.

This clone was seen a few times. The CDR3 loop reads CASSLSLNNEQFF. CDR3 bases: TGTGCCAGCAGTCTCTCACTTAACAATGAGCAGTTCTTC. The gene calls are TRBV6-5 and TRBJ2-1; D unresolved. The CDR3 spans 13 residues. V lost 5 bases and J 5 bases, leaving 10 bases between the germline ends. Germline loops: CDR1 MNHEY, CDR2 SVGAGI.

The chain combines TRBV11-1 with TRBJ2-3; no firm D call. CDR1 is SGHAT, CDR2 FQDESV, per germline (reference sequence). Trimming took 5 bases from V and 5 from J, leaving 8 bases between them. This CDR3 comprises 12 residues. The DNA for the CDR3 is TGTGCCAGCAGCGGCGGTCAAGATACGCAGTATTTT. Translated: CASSGGQDTQYF.

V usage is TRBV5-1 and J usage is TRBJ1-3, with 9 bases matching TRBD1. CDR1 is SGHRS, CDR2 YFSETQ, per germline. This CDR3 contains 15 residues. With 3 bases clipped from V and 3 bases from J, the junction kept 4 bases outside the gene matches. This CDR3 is CASSSQGADGNTIYF. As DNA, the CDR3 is TGCGCCAGCAGCTCACAGGGGGCCGATGGAAACACCATATATTTT.